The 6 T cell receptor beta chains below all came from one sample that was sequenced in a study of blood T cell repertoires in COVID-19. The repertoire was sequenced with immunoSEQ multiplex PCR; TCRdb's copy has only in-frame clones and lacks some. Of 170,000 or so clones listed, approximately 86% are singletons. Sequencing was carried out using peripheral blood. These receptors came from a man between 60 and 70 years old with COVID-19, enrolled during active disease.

DNA for the CDR3: TGTGCCAGCAGTTACAGTGGAACTATCCCCGATACGCAGTATTTT. It codes for CASSYSGTIPDTQYF. V usage is TRBV6-2 or TRBV6-3 and J usage is TRBJ2-3, with D unresolved. The CDR3 consists of 15 residues. Germline loops: CDR1 MNHEY, CDR2 SVGEGT. V lost 2 bases and J lost 6, with 15 bases in between.

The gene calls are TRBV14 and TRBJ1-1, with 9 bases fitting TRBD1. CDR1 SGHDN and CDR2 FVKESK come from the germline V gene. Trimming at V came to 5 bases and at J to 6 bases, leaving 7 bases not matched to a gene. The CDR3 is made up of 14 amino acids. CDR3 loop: CASSKGTGRSEAFF. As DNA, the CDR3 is TGTGCCAGCAGCAAGGGGACAGGGAGGTCTGAAGCTTTCTTT.

CDR3 region: CASSVGLAGYNEQFF. In DNA, the CDR3 is TGTGCCAGCAGTGTGGGGCTAGCGGGCTACAATGAGCAGTTCTTC. This chain uses TRBV27 with TRBJ2-1; 8 bases are a match to TRBD2. The junction had 6 bases not matched to a gene; V was cut back by 5 bases and J by 3 bases. The CDR3 is 15 residues long. Germline V gene lookup returns CDR1 MNHEY and CDR2 SMNVEV (reference sequence).

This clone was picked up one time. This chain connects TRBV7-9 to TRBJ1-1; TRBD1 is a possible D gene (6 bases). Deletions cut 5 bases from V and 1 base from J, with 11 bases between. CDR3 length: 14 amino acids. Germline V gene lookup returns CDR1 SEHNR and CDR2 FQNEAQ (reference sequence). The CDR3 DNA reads TGTGCCAGCAGCCATCGGGACAAGAACACTGAAGCTTTCTTT. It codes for CASSHRDKNTEAFF. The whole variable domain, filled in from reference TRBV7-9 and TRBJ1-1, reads DTGVSQNPRHKITKRGQNVTFRCDPISEHNRLYWYRQTLGQGPEFLTYFQNEAQLEKSRLLSDRFSAERPKGSFSTLEIQRTEQGDSAMYLCASSHRDKNTEAFFGQGTRLTVV.

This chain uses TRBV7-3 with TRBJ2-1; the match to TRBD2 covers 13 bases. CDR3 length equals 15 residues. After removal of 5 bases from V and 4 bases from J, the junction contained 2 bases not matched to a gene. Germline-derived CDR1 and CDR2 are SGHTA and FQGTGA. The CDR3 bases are TGTGCCAGCAGCCTGGGACTAGCGGGATACAATGAGCAGTTCTTC. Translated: CASSLGLAGYNEQFF.

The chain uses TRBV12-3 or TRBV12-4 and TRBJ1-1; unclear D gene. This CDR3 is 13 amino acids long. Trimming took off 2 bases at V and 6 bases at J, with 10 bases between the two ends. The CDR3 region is CASSLLVSPEAFF. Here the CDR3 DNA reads TGTGCCAGCAGTTTATTAGTGTCGCCTGAAGCTTTCTTT.